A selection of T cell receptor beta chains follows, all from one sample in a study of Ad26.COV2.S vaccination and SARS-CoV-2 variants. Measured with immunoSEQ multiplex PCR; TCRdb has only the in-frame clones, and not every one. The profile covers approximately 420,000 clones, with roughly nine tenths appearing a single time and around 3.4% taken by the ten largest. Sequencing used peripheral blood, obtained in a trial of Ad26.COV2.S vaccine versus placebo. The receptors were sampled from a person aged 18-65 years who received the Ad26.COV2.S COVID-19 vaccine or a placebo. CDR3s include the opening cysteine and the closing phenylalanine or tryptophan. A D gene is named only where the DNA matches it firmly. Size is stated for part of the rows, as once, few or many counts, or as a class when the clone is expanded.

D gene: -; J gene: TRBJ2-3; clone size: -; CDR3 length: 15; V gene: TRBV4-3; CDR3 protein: CASSQDKTGPDTQYF; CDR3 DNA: TGCGCCAGCAGCCAAGATAAAACGGGCCCAGATACGCAGTATTTT
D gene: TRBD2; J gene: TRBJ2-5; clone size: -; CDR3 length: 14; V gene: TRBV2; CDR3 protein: CASSDRLAQETQYF; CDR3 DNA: TGTGCCAGCAGTGACAGACTAGCGCAAGAGACCCAGTACTTC
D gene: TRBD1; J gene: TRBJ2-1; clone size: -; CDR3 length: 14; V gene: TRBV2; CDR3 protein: CASLWDRGSNEQFF; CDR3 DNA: TGTGCCAGCCTTTGGGACAGGGGGTCCAATGAGCAGTTCTTC
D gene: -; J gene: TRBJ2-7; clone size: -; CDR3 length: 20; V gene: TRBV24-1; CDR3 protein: CATSDSRPTTPGMEYYEQYF; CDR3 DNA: TGTGCCACCAGTGATTCGAGGCCGACTACCCCGGGTATGGAGTACTACGAGCAGTACTTC
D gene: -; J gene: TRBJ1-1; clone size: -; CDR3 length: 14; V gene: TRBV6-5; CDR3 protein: CASREDRQNTEAFF; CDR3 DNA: TGTGCCAGCAGGGAGGACCGGCAGAACACTGAAGCTTTCTTT
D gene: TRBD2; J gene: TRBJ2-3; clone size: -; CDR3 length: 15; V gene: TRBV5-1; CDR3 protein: CASSPASGVTDTQYF; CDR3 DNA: TGCGCCAGCAGCCCGGCTAGCGGGGTGACAGATACGCAGTATTTT
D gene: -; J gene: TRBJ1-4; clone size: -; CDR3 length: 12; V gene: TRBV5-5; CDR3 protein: CASSLGGEKLFF; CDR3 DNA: TGTGCCAGCAGCTTGGGTGGGGAAAAACTGTTTTTT
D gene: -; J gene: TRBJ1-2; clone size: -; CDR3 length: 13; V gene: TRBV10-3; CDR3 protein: CATRTSGGGGYTF; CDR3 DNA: TGTGCCACACGGACGTCGGGGGGAGGTGGCTACACCTTC
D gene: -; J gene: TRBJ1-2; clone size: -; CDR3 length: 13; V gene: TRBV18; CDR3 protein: CASSPPSNYGYTF; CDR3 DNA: TGTGCCAGCTCACCTCCCAGTAACTATGGCTACACCTTC
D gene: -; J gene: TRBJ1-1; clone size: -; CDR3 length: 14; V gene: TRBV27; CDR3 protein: CASSPTVWNTEAFF; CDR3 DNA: TGTGCCAGCAGCCCTACGGTCTGGAACACTGAAGCTTTCTTT
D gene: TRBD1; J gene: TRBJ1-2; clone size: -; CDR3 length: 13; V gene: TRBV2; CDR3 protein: CASRTGLDDGYTF; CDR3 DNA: TGTGCCAGCAGGACAGGGTTGGATGATGGCTACACCTTC
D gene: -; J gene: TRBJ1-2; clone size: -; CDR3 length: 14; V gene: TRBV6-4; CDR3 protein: CASSEQVGDYGYTF; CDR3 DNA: TGTGCCAGCAGTGAACAGGTTGGGGACTATGGCTACACCTTC
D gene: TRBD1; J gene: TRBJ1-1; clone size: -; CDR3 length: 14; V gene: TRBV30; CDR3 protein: CAWSHTGAGTEAFF; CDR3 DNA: TGTGCCTGGAGTCATACAGGGGCCGGGACTGAAGCTTTCTTT
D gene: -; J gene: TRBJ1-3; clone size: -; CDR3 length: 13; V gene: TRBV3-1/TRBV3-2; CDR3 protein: CASSQDAGNTIYF; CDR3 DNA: TGTGCCAGCAGCCAAGATGCAGGAAACACCATATATTTT
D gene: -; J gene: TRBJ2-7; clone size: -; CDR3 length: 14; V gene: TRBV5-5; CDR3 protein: CASSLGLDSYEQYF; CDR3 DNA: TGTGCCAGCAGCCTGGGGCTTGACTCCTACGAGCAGTACTTC
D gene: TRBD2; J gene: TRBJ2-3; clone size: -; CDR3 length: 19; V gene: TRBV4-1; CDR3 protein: CASSQDLRASGGAIDTQYF; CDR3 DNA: TGCGCCAGCAGCCAAGATCTCCGGGCTAGCGGGGGGGCGATAGATACGCAGTATTTT
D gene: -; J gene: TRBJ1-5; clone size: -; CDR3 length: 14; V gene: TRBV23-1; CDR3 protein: CASSHDRLNQPQHF; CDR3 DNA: TGCGCCAGCAGTCACGACAGGCTTAATCAGCCCCAGCATTTT
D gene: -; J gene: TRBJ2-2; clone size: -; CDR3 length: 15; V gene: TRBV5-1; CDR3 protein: CASSLQGGNTGELFF; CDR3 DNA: TGCGCCAGCAGCCTCCAGGGAGGAAACACCGGGGAGCTGTTTTTT
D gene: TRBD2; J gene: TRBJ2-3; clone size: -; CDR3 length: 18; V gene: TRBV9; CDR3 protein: CASSVGRVAGGVTDTQYF; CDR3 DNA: TGTGCCAGCAGCGTAGGTAGGGTAGCGGGGGGGGTCACAGATACGCAGTATTTT
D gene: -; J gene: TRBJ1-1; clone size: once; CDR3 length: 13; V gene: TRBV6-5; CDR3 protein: CASSLGIVTEAFF; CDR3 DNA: TGTGCCAGCAGTTTGGGCATTGTCACTGAAGCTTTCTTT